These T cell receptor beta chains were read from a single sample in a study of blood T cell repertoires in COVID-19. Here immunoSEQ multiplex PCR was the method, and the copy in TCRdb shows in-frame clones only, minus some. This sample has 97,000 or so clones, with approximately 80% found just once. Sequencing was carried out using peripheral blood. These receptors originate from a man aged 55 to 70 with active or convalescent COVID-19. Both conserved end residues are part of each CDR3. The D gene is left open where the match is weak.

D	V	J	CDR3
TRBD1	TRBV29-1	TRBJ1-1	CSVLKRTGDTEAFF
TRBD1	TRBV6-4	TRBJ1-1	CASSNRDREPSETEAFF
NA	TRBV5-1	TRBJ2-7	CASSRGGGSYEQYF
TRBD2	TRBV3-1/TRBV3-2	TRBJ2-1	CASSDSGSYNEQFF
TRBD1	TRBV5-4	TRBJ1-4	CASSLGQGNEKLFF
TRBD1	TRBV7-3	TRBJ2-3	CASSLGQGIATDTQYF
NA	TRBV27	TRBJ2-1	CASSGSATKYNEQFF
TRBD1	TRBV19	TRBJ1-2	CVSRTRGATGSYGYTF
TRBD1	TRBV19	TRBJ2-1	CASSRAGTARGNEQFF
TRBD1	TRBV10-3	TRBJ1-1	CASQEGEARGRPDTEAFF
TRBD1	TRBV2	TRBJ2-7	CASSLQGAGEQYF
TRBD1	TRBV3-1/TRBV3-2	TRBJ1-2	CASSPDRQGKNYGYTF
NA	TRBV19	TRBJ1-1	CASSTPGYTEAFF
NA	TRBV20-1	TRBJ1-1	CSAGGGVSFF
TRBD1	TRBV6-2/TRBV6-3	TRBJ2-2	CASSSTRDRGRSGELFF
TRBD1	TRBV29-1	TRBJ2-3	CSVEGDRLTDTQYF
TRBD2	TRBV10-1	TRBJ2-1	CASSGLLAGDEQFF
TRBD2	TRBV5-1	TRBJ2-1	CASSLAVAGGRKFF
NA	TRBV27	TRBJ2-7	CASSGDGGYEQYF
TRBD1	TRBV29-1	TRBJ1-5	CSVTTGTGNQPQHF
TRBD1	TRBV27	TRBJ2-5	CASSLSPRTGPQETQYF
NA	TRBV28	TRBJ1-5	CASSPNNQPQHF
NA	TRBV4-2	TRBJ2-1	CASSQGPGLALNEQFF
NA	TRBV7-8	TRBJ2-7	CASSPTTSSYEQYF
TRBD1	TRBV2	TRBJ1-2	CASSLQGNYGYTF
TRBD2	TRBV18	TRBJ2-3	CASSPTSGRSDTQYF
NA	TRBV2	TRBJ2-7	CASSDAVGYEQYF
NA	TRBV24-1	TRBJ2-3	CATSDPRLSGSASSTDTQYF
NA	TRBV28	TRBJ2-4	CATSHRETKNIQYF
TRBD2	TRBV5-1	TRBJ2-2	CASSLGTSVTGELFF
TRBD2	TRBV28	TRBJ2-2	CASSLPLAGTGELFF
NA	TRBV7-2	TRBJ2-7	CASSFSKDALGEQYF
NA	TRBV19	TRBJ2-1	CASSTPGRRGTYNEQFF
TRBD2	TRBV7-9	TRBJ2-1	CASSPLAGGWNEQFF
TRBD1	TRBV2	TRBJ1-2	CASSVASTGDYGYTF
TRBD1	TRBV18	TRBJ2-2	CASSPTGTTGELFF
NA	TRBV7-9	TRBJ2-3	CASSLIESAYGDTQYF
NA	TRBV10-3	TRBJ1-1	CAISLGGYTEAFF
NA	TRBV28	TRBJ1-5	CASKGPGRSNQPQHF
TRBD1	TRBV29-1	TRBJ2-1	CSGRQGASGNEQFF
TRBD1	TRBV7-9	TRBJ1-1	CASRHRTGDTEAFF
TRBD1	TRBV11-2	TRBJ1-1	CASSPGTANTEAFF
NA	TRBV18	TRBJ2-3	CASSPSSRDLTDTQYF
NA	TRBV5-1	TRBJ2-4	CASSLISEAKNIQYF
NA	TRBV5-1	TRBJ1-1	CASSGGVTEAFF
TRBD1	TRBV18	TRBJ1-5	CASSPGQGIGQPQHF
TRBD2	TRBV18	TRBJ2-2	CASSPLTSATGELFF
TRBD2	TRBV24-1	TRBJ2-1	CATRGGTSGSHEQFF
TRBD1	TRBV4-3	TRBJ1-6	CASSQELTDRATLHF
NA	TRBV11-3	TRBJ2-1	CASSLVATNEQFF
NA	TRBV28	TRBJ2-2	CASSTRGSGELFF
NA	TRBV27	TRBJ2-1	CASSPPGVGYNEQFF
TRBD1	TRBV7-9	TRBJ1-1	CASSPGTGGKTEAFF
NA	TRBV28	TRBJ1-2	CASSTADGYTF
NA	TRBV6-4	TRBJ1-5	CASRGRENQPQHF
TRBD2	TRBV5-1	TRBJ2-5	CASSTRLAGLETQYF
NA	TRBV29-1	TRBJ2-3	CSVKLDGGRETQYF
TRBD1	TRBV12-5	TRBJ2-1	CASGPPLNRGSNEQFF
TRBD1	TRBV9	TRBJ1-2	CASSVGSGGAYGYTF
TRBD1	TRBV10-3	TRBJ1-2	CAVGGGAPYGYTF